The clone carrying this TCR beta chain showed up many times. What it binds is unknown. The CDR3 runs to 15 residues. The germline V and J ends were trimmed by 1 base and 2 bases, with 12 bases remaining between them. The germline V gene encodes CDR1 SGHRS and CDR2 YFSETQ. Amplification from RNA transcripts yielded the TCR beta CDR3 regions. A first-round RT-PCR used HTBI primers, followed by a second-round multiplex PCR. TCRdb reprocessed the multiplex PCR reads with MiXCR, giving one entry per CDR3 protein. The table includes 170,000 or so distinct CDR3 sequences, around two fifths detected once. CAS ≥3, NOSPECS ≥4, moderate-to-severe activity and duration under 3 months marked donors with ophthalmopathy. The PBMCs were taken from approximately 9.7 ml of fresh peripheral blood. The sample originates from a study of Graves' ophthalmopathy and Graves' hyperthyroidism. Overall study findings and caveats: Blood shared most expanded thyroid clonotypes above 0.001 frequency.

This rearrangement joins TRBV5-1 to TRBJ1-1, with D tentatively TRBD1 (6 bases). Sequencing was done on a sample of peripheral blood. The receptor was isolated from a woman between 40 and 50 years old with Graves' ophthalmopathy. CDR3: CASSLSPDSNTEAFF. The CDR3 nucleotides are TGCGCCAGCAGCTTGTCCCCGGACAGTAACACTGAAGCTTTCTTT.